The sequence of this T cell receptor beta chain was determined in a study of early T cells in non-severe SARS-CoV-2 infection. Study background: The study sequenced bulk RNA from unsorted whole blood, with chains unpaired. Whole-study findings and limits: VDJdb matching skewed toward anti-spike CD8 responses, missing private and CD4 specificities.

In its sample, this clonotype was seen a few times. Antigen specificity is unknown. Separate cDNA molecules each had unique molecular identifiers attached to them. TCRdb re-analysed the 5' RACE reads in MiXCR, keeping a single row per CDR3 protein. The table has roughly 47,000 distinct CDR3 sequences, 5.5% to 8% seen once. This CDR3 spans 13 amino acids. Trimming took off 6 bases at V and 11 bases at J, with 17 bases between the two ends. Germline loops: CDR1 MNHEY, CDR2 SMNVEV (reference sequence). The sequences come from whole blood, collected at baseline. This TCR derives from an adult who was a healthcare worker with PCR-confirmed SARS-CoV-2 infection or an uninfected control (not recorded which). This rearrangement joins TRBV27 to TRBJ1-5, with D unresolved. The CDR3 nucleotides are TGTGCCAGCAGGGAGACGGGCCAATGGGCCCAGCATTTT. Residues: CASRETGQWAQHF.